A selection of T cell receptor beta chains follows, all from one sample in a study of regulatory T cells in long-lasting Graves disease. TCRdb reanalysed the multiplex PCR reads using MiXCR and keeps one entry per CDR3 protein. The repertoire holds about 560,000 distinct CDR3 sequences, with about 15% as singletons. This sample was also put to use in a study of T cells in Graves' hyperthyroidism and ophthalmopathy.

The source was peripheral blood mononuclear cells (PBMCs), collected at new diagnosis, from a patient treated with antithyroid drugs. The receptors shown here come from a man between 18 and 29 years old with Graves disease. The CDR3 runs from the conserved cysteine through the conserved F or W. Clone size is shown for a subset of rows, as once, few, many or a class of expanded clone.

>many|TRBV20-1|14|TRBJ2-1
CSASTGLADNEQFF
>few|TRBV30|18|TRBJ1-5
CAWTPPPWGQYSNQPQHF
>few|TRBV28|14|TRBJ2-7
CASRALAGRNEQYF
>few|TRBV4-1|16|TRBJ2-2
CASSQDRPKVPGELFF
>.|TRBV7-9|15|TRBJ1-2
CASSSRYRDRGGYTF
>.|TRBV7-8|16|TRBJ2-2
CASNLFSSGDTGELFF
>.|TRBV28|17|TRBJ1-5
CASSLFQGTIGDQPQHF
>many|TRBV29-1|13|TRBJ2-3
CSGTQGPTDTQYF
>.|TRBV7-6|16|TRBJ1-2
CASSLVSAAPQNGYTF
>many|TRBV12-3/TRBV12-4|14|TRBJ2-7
CASRAGLAGDREYF
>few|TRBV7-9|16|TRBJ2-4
CASSSPLVAGVVIQYF